This T cell receptor beta chain emerged from a study of T cell responses to AZD1222 COVID-19 vaccine. Libraries were prepared by immunoSEQ multiplex PCR; TCRdb keeps only in-frame clonotypes and omits some of them. The sample shows about 120,000 clones, roughly 91% of them seen only once. The CDR3 runs to 16 residues. Germline-derived CDR1 and CDR2 are MNHEY and SVGEGT. The V and J ends lost 1 base and 9 bases respectively, with 16 bases between them. This chain connects TRBV6-2 or TRBV6-3 to TRBJ1-6, with D possibly being TRBD1 (5 bases). The sample here was peripheral blood, taken 28 days after the second AZD1222 dose. This clonotype was sampled from an adult who received the AZD1222 COVID-19 vaccine. In nucleotides, the CDR3 is TGTGCCAGCAGTTACTTTCCAGGGACGACGGGTTCACCCCTCCACTTT. Its protein product is CASSYFPGTTGSPLHF.